The source of this T cell receptor beta chain is a study of T cells after yellow fever vaccination (dated by TCRdb to about 2019). Some background on the complete study: The SMART-Seq v4 Ultra Low Input RNA kit was used to prepare libraries from fractions with low cell numbers. Bulk PBMC replicates and cell subsets were isolated from blood drawn at multiple timepoints before and after both primary and secondary immunization. Two healthy male donors made up the cohort, one aged 18 to 29 years and the other aged 30 to 40 years. To follow T-cell clones before and after both primary and booster YFV17D yellow fever vaccination, bulk TCR alpha and beta repertoires underwent longitudinal sequencing. The full study reports these points: After the booster, most of the clones that had expanded following primary vaccination were detected again (around 95% of CD4 and 80% to 90% of CD8), which suggests that memory was broadly maintained. The study included only a couple of donors, which limits how far the findings can be generalized. A small share of clonotypes occurred in both CD4 and CD8 compartments, likely arising from convergent recombination. The secondary T-cell response was found to be weaker but faster than the primary response, with a peak reached on day 5 rather than on day 15. Computational filtering was needed because FACS-sorted repertoires could contain abundant contaminating clonotypes from the bulk population.

This sample's treatment or condition label indicates: live attenuated yellow fever vaccine strain. A standard Ficoll-Paque protocol was used to isolate PBMCs from peripheral blood. CD4 and CD8 T-cell fractions were isolated with Dynabeads CD4 and CD8 positive selection kits. TriZol was used to extract RNA from bulk PBMCs, CD4 and CD8 fractions, and dextramer-positive and dextramer-negative fractions. TCR cDNA was synthesized by 5'RACE template switching, which introduced a universal primer site and unique molecular identifiers. Priming for cDNA synthesis came from both the TCR alpha and TCR beta constant segments. Libraries were amplified in two PCR steps, with sample barcodes and sequencing adapters added in the second step. Libraries were sequenced on Illumina HiSeq 2500 (2x100 bp) or NovaSeq (2x150 bp). In the original analysis: MIGEC was used to demultiplex reads and collapse the reads into UMI consensus sequences, and MiXCR was used for V(D)J alignment. Using edgeR on replicate PBMC samples, clonotypes were called vaccine-responding if FDR was below 0.01 and the log2 fold change was above 5 up to day 15. Each bulk clonotype received a CD4 or CD8 identity based on whether the sequenced CD4 or CD8 repertoire contained that clonotype at higher abundance. TCRdb itself trimmed the public reads at Q25 with fastp, ran MiXCR and retained productive beta chains. Identical CDR3 proteins give one entry, which carries the most common genes and DNA. These V and J calls rely on TCRdb rather than the paper's analysis. This sample gives tens of thousands of distinct CDR3 sequences in total; approximately 8% of them show up just once. About 38% of the sample is taken by the ten largest.

Reading the germline V gene gives CDR1 SGHRS and CDR2 YFSETQ. The CDR3, cysteine through phenylalanine, is 16 amino acids long. The sequence is cut down to CDR3 DNA, 48 bases in frame from base 1. Between the V and J ends, shortened by 5 bases and 2 bases respectively, the junction contains 17 bases. This clonotype came up many times. The clone's antigen remains unknown. Base qualities are not at hand, and no much larger clone is one base apart. The chain links TRBV5-1 with TRBJ1-5, with TRBD1 perhaps the D gene, on 5 matching bases. Sequences were derived from CD8+ T cells sorted from PBMCs, sampled 15 days after the yellow fever booster vaccination. This sequence was found in a man aged 30-40 years who received the YFV17D yellow fever vaccine. The CDR3: CASSPGDFAGNQPQHF. At the DNA level, the sequence is TGCGCCAGCAGTCCGGGGGATTTCGCGGGCAATCAGCCCCAGCATTTT.